Following are 2 T cell receptor beta chains from one sample sequenced in a study of control samples from healthy donors and cancer patients. Clones were read by immunoSEQ multiplex PCR, and TCRdb kept only the in-frame ones, dropping some. The data show 150,000 to 160,000 clones, roughly 94% seen once. What was sequenced was blood. These receptors came from a middle-aged man in good health.

The chain uses TRBV19 and TRBJ1-1; maybe TRBD1 (6 bases). V lost 6 bases and J lost 8, with 16 bases in between. This CDR3 spans 13 amino acids. The germline V gene encodes CDR1 LNHDA and CDR2 SQIVND (reference sequence). For the CDR3, the DNA is TGTGCCAGTAGCCCCCAACAGGGTTGGGAAGCTTTCTTT. This sequence encodes CASSPQQGWEAFF.

V and J are TRBV12-3 or TRBV12-4 and TRBJ1-2; 7 nucleotides agree with TRBD1. The CDR3 loop spans 12 amino acids. V shed 6 bases, J shed 7 bases, and the junction held 5 bases outside the gene matches. CDR3 in amino acids: CASSPGGRGYTF. The CDR3 coding sequence is TGTGCCAGCAGCCCAGGGGGGCGTGGCTACACCTTC.